One sample yielded the 21 T cell receptor beta chains listed below, sequenced in a study of radiotherapy plus CTLA-4 blockade in lung cancer. Clones were read by immunoSEQ multiplex PCR, and TCRdb kept only the in-frame ones, dropping some. The sample includes 90,000 or so clones, approximately 83% of them seen just once. Material: peripheral blood, obtained from a patient treated with radiotherapy plus ipilimumab. Receptors were obtained from a human donor with non-small cell lung cancer who had a partial response to radiotherapy plus ipilimumab.

This clone was detected only once. The chain links TRBV10-3 to TRBJ2-1; 8 bases align to TRBD1. Germline CDR1 is ENHRY and CDR2 is SYGVKD. This CDR3 spans 15 amino acids. V dropped 6 bases and J dropped 1; count of bases not matched to a gene: 5. The CDR3 sequence is CAIRSTGGSYNEQFF. CDR3 bases: TGTGCCATCAGATCCACAGGGGGATCCTACAATGAGCAGTTCTTC.

The genes are TRBV7-9 and TRBJ2-3; TRBD1 aligns across 7 bases. The CDR3 extends over 13 amino acids. CDR1 SEHNR and CDR2 FQNEAQ come from the germline V gene (reference sequence). The junction had 4 bases not matched to a gene; V was cut back by 6 bases and J by 4 bases. CDR3 coding DNA: TGTGCCAGCAGGGCAACAGGGGCAGATACGCAGTATTTT. Translation: CASRATGADTQYF. Drawing the rest from reference TRBV7-9 and TRBJ2-3, the complete variable domain is DTGVSQNPRHKITKRGQNVTFRCDPISEHNRLYWYRQTLGQGPEFLTYFQNEAQLEKSRLLSDRFSAERPKGSFSTLEIQRTEQGDSAMYLCASRATGADTQYFGPGTRLTVL.

The rearrangement links TRBV9 to TRBJ2-1, with 10 nucleotides matching TRBD2. The V segment lost 0 bases and the J segment 8 bases; nucleotides outside the gene matches: 5. CDR1 SGDLS and CDR2 YYNGEE come from the germline V gene. The CDR3 is made up of 15 amino acids. The CDR3 DNA is TGTGCCAGCAGCGTAGCGGGACTAGCGTTGCATGAGCAGTTCTTC. Protein product: CASSVAGLALHEQFF.

This clone has a handful of counts. CDR3 residues: CASSSYDVVRANEKLFF. CDR3 in DNA: TGTGCCAGCAGCTCTTATGATGTTGTGAGGGCTAATGAAAAACTGTTTTTT. This chain uses TRBV7-9 with TRBJ1-4; no clear D. The CDR3 is 17 amino acids. CDR1 is SEHNR and CDR2 is FQNEAQ in the germline V gene (reference sequence). Trimming stripped 4 bases from V and 3 bases from J, with 18 bases between.

The chain is built from TRBV18 and TRBJ2-2; 10 positions agree with TRBD1. The CDR3 is made up of 16 amino acids. Germline CDR1 is KGHSH and CDR2 is LQKENI. V lost 2 bases and J lost 4; bases outside the gene matches: 4. As DNA, the CDR3 is TGTGCCAGCTCACCAATGCGACAGGGGGCCACCGGGGAGCTGTTTTTT. This translates into CASSPMRQGATGELFF.

CDR3 in DNA: TGTGCCAGCAGTTTGCGGGAGGGTTTCAATGAGCAGTTCTTC. Protein product: CASSLREGFNEQFF. The chain couples TRBV27 to TRBJ2-1, with 9 bases lining up with TRBD2. The CDR3 has 14 residues. In germline, CDR1 is MNHEY, CDR2 SMNVEV (reference sequence). The V gene end was trimmed by 3 bases and the J gene end by 6 bases; junction bases not matched to a gene: 3.

This chain joins TRBV19 and TRBJ2-6; unclear D gene. This CDR3 region has 17 residues. Deletions cut 6 bases from V and 1 base from J, with 16 bases between. Germline CDR1 reads LNHDA; CDR2 reads SQIVND (reference sequence). The DNA of the CDR3 is TGTGCCAGTAGCCTATTCGGGTCACTGTCTGGGGCCAACGTCCTGACTTTC. Its protein product is CASSLFGSLSGANVLTF.

The CDR3 here is CASSLRTGLEQYV. The DNA of the CDR3 is TGTGCCAGCAGTCTACGGACAGGACTCGAGCAGTACGTC. The chain links TRBV27 to TRBJ2-7; 7 bases fit TRBD1. This CDR3 contains 13 residues. CDR1 and CDR2 from the germline V gene are MNHEY and SMNVEV (reference sequence). J gave up 6 bases and V 5 bases, and 7 bases lay outside the gene matches.

The chain is built from TRBV5-6 and TRBJ1-2; D gene unclear. The CDR3 loop spans 16 amino acids. The V gene's germline CDR1 is SGHDT and CDR2 YYEEEE. V was trimmed by 0 bases and J by 4 bases, leaving 16 bases between them. DNA for the CDR3: TGTGCCAGCAGCTTGGCCGGCACGCCAGGAGGCTATGGCTACACCTTC. This codes for CASSLAGTPGGYGYTF.

V is TRBV25-1 and J is TRBJ1-1, with unresolved D. V was clipped by 6 bases and J by 10 bases, with 12 bases between them. CDR3 length: 11 residues. Germline V gives CDR1 MGHDK, CDR2 SYGVNS. CDR3 loop: CASRVFGGAFF. The CDR3 DNA sequence: TGTGCCAGCAGAGTATTCGGAGGAGCTTTCTTT.

The V and J genes are TRBV4-3 and TRBJ1-2; the match to TRBD1 covers 8 bases. CDR1 is LGHNA, CDR2 YSLEER, per germline. The CDR3 extends over 14 amino acids. With 0 bases clipped from V and 8 bases from J, the junction kept 5 bases outside the gene matches. CDR3 sequence reads: CASSQETGAGGYTF. The CDR3 DNA is TGCGCCAGCAGCCAAGAGACAGGGGCAGGAGGCTACACCTTC.

V gene TRBV28 combines with J gene TRBJ2-1; 8 bases fit TRBD2. This CDR3 has 14 amino acids. The germline V gene encodes CDR1 MDHEN and CDR2 SYDVKM. The V gene end was trimmed by 7 bases and the J gene end by 4 bases; junction bases not matched to a gene: 6. CDR3 residues: CASTHSGVYNEQFF. The CDR3 DNA follows: TGTGCCAGCACTCATAGCGGGGTTTACAATGAGCAGTTCTTC.

The rearrangement joins TRBV9 to TRBJ2-7; the match to TRBD1 covers 10 bases. The V segment lost 0 bases and the J segment 6 bases; nucleotides outside the gene matches: 3. This CDR3 contains 14 residues. Germline assignment: CDR1 SGDLS and CDR2 YYNGEE. This chain's CDR3 is CASSVGGTGVEQYF. The DNA of the CDR3 is TGTGCCAGCAGCGTAGGTGGGACAGGGGTCGAGCAGTACTTC.

V is TRBV5-1 and J is TRBJ2-2; D gene unclear. The V gene lost 3 bases and the J gene lost 1 base, with 7 bases spanning the gap. This CDR3 contains 14 residues. CDR1 and CDR2 from the germline V gene are SGHRS and YFSETQ. CDR3 DNA: TGCGCCAGCAGCTCCCTAGGGAACACCGGGGAGCTGTTTTTT. This sequence encodes CASSSLGNTGELFF.

This clone has only a few counts. This chain joins TRBV5-4 and TRBJ1-1, with TRBD1 as a possible D gene (5 bases). In germline, CDR1 is SGHNT, CDR2 YYREEE (reference sequence). Trimming stripped 4 bases from V and 0 bases from J, with 7 bases between. This CDR3 is built from 13 residues. The CDR3 coding sequence is TGTGCCAGCAGCGGGGGGTTGAACACTGAAGCTTTCTTT. Its protein product is CASSGGLNTEAFF.

This chain links TRBV19 with TRBJ1-1; D may be TRBD1 (5 bases). The CDR3 covers 13 residues. Germline V gives CDR1 LNHDA, CDR2 SQIVND (reference sequence). With 8 bases removed from V and 1 base from J, the gap between germline ends came to 11 bases. This chain's CDR3 is CASVDRGNTEAFF. Here the CDR3 DNA reads TGTGCCAGTGTCGATAGGGGGAACACTGAAGCTTTCTTT. The full variable domain, completed using reference TRBV19 and TRBJ1-1, is DGGITQSPKYLFRKEGQNVTLSCEQNLNHDAMYWYRQDPGQGLRLIYYSQIVNDFQKGDIAEGYSVSREKKESFPLTVTSAQKNPTAFYLCASVDRGNTEAFFGQGTRLTVV.

The rearrangement joins TRBV15 to TRBJ2-5; TRBD1 might be the D (5 bases). V was shortened by 3 bases and J by 2 bases, with 13 bases between the two germline ends. The CDR3 consists of 15 residues. Germline lookup yields CDR1 LNHNV and CDR2 YYDKDF (reference sequence). The DNA of the CDR3 is TGTGCCACCAGCAGCTTCTCAGGGTTACAAGAGACCCAGTACTTC. Its translation is CATSSFSGLQETQYF.

The chain recombines TRBV5-4 with TRBJ1-4, with D uncertain. This CDR3 is built from 14 residues. Germline V gives CDR1 SGHNT, CDR2 YYREEE (reference sequence). V lost 2 bases, J lost 8 bases, and 13 bases lay in between. The CDR3 DNA reads TGTGCCAGCAGCTTTGGGTCGTCGAGGGAAAAACTGTTTTTT. Its protein product is CASSFGSSREKLFF. Full variable domain (outside the CDR3, taken from reference TRBV5-4 and TRBJ1-4): ETGVTQSPTHLIKTRGQQVTLRCSSQSGHNTVSWYQQALGQGPQFIFQYYREEENGRGNFPPRFSGLQFPNYSSELNVNALELDDSALYLCASSFGSSREKLFFGSGTQLSVL.

This chain uses TRBV10-1 with TRBJ2-1; 11 nucleotides match TRBD2. Germline CDR1 is WNHNN and CDR2 is SYGVQD (reference sequence). J gave up 0 bases and V 5 bases, and 3 bases lay outside the gene matches. The CDR3 extends over 16 amino acids. CDR3 sequence: CASSLLAGGSYNEQFF. The CDR3 DNA follows: TGCGCCAGCAGTCTCCTAGCGGGGGGCTCCTACAATGAGCAGTTCTTC.

V is TRBV6-6 and J is TRBJ1-5, with D maybe TRBD1 (5 bases). The CDR3 has 15 residues. In germline, CDR1 is MNHNY, CDR2 SVGAGI (reference sequence). V dropped 6 bases and J dropped 0 bases, with 12 bases sitting between them. The chain's CDR3 is CASSSPGGSNQPQHF. In DNA, the CDR3 is TGTGCCAGCAGCTCCCCCGGGGGTAGCAATCAGCCCCAGCATTTT.

The CDR3 nucleotides are TGTGCCAGCAGCCGCCGGGACACGCGGGAGCAGTACTTC. Encoded protein: CASSRRDTREQYF. The gene calls are TRBV11-2 and TRBJ2-7; D is possibly TRBD1 (6 bases). Germline V gene lookup returns CDR1 SGHAT and CDR2 FQNNGV. Trimming removed 5 bases from V and 7 bases from J, with 15 bases in between. The CDR3 extends over 13 amino acids.